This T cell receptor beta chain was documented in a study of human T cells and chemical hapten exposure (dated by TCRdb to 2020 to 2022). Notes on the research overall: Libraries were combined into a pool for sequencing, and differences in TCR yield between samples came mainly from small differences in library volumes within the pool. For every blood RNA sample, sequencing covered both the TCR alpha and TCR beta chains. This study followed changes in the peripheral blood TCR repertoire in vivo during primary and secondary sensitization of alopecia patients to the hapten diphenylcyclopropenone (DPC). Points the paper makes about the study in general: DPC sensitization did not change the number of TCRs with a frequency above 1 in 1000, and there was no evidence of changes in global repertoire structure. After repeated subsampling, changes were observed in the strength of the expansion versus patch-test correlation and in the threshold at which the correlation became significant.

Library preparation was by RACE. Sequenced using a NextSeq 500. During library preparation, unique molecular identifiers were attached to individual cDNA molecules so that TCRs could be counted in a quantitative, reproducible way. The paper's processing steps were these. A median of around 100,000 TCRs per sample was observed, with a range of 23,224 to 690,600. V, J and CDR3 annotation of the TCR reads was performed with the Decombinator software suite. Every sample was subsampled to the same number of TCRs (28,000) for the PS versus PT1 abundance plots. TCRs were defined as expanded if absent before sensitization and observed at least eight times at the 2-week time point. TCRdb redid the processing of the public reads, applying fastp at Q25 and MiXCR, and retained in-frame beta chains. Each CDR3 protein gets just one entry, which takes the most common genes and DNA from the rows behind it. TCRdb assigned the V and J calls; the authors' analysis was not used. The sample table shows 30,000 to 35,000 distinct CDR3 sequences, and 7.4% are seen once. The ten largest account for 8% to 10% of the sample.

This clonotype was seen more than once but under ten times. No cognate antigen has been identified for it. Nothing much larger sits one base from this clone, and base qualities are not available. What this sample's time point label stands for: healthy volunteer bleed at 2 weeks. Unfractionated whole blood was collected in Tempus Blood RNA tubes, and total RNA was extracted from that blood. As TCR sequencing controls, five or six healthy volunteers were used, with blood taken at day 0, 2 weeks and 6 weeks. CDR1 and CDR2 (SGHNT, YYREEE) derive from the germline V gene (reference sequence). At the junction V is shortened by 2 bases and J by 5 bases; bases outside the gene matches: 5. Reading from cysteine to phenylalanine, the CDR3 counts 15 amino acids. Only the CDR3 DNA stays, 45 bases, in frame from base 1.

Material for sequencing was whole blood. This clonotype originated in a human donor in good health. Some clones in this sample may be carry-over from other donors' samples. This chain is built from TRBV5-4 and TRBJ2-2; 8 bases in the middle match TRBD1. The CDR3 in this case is CASSFSTGGTGELFF. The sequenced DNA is TGTGCCAGCAGCTTTTCAACAGGGGGTACCGGGGAGCTGTTTTTT.